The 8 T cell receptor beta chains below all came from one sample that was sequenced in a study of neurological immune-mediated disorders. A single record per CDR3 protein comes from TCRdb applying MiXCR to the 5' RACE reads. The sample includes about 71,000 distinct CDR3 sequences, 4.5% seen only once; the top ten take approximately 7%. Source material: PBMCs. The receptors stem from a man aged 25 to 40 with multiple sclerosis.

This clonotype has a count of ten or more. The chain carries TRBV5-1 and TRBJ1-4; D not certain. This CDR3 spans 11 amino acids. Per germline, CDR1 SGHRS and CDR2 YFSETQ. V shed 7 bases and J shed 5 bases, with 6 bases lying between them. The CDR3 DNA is TGCGCCAGCCGTTTGAATGAAAAACTGTTTTTT. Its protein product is CASRLNEKLFF. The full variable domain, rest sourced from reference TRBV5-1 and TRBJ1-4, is KAGVTQTPRYLIKTRGQQVTLSCSPISGHRSVSWYQQTPGQGLQFLFEYFSETQRNKGNFPGRFSGRQFSNSRSEMNVSTLELGDSALYLCASRLNEKLFFGSGTQLSVL.

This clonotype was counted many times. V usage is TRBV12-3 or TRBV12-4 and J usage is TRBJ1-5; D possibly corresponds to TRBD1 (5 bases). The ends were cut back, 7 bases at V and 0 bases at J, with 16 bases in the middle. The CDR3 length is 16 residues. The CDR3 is CASTRRGLYSNQPQHF. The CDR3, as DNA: TGTGCCAGCACCAGAAGGGGTCTCTATAGCAATCAGCCCCAGCATTTT.

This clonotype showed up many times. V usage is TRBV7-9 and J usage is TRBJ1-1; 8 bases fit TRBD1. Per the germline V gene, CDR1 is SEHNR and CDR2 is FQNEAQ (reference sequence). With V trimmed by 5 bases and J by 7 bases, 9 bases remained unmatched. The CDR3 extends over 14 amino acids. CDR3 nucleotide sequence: TGTGCCAGCAGCCCGGACAGGGAAGTCAATGAAGCTTTCTTT. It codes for CASSPDREVNEAFF.

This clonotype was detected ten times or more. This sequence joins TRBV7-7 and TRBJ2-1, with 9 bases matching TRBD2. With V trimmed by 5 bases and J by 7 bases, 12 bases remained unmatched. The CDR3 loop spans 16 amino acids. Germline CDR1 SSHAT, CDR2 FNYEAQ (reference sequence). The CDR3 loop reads CASSASFAGGPNEQFF. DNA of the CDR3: TGTGCCAGCAGCGCCTCCTTTGCGGGGGGGCCTAATGAGCAGTTCTTC.

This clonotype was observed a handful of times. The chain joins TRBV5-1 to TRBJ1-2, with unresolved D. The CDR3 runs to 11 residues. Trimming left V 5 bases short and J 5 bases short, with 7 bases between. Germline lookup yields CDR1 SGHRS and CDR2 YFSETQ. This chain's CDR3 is CASSRGYGYTF. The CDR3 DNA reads TGCGCCAGCAGTCGGGGATATGGCTACACCTTC. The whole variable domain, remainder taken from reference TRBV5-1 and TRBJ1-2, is KAGVTQTPRYLIKTRGQQVTLSCSPISGHRSVSWYQQTPGQGLQFLFEYFSETQRNKGNFPGRFSGRQFSNSRSEMNVSTLELGDSALYLCASSRGYGYTFGSGTRLTVV.

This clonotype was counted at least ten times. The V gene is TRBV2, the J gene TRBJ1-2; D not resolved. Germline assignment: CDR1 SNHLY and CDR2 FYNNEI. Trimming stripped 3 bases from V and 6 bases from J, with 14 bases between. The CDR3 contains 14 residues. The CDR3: CASSDRVGPDGYTF. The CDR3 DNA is TGTGCCAGCAGTGATAGGGTGGGTCCTGATGGCTACACCTTC. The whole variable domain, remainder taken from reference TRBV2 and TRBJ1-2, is EPEVTQTPSHQVTQMGQEVILRCVPISNHLYFYWYRQILGQKVEFLVSFYNNEISEKSEIFDDQFSVERPDGSNFTLKIRSTKLEDSAMYFCASSDRVGPDGYTFGSGTRLTVV.

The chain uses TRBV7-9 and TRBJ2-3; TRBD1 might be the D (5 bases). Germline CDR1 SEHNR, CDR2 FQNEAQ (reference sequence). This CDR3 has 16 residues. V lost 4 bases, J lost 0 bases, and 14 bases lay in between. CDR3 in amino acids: CASSSPQGISTDTQYF. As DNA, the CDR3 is TGTGCCAGCAGCTCCCCTCAGGGTATCAGCACAGATACGCAGTATTTT.

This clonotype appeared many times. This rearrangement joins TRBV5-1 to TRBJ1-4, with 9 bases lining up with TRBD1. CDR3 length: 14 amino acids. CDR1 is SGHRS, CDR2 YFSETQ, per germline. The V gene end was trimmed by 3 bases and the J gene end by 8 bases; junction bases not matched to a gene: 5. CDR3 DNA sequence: TGCGCCAGCAGCTGGTCCGGGACAGGGGAAAAACTGTTTTTT. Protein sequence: CASSWSGTGEKLFF. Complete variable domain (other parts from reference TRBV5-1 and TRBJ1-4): KAGVTQTPRYLIKTRGQQVTLSCSPISGHRSVSWYQQTPGQGLQFLFEYFSETQRNKGNFPGRFSGRQFSNSRSEMNVSTLELGDSALYLCASSWSGTGEKLFFGSGTQLSVL.